This T cell receptor (beta chain) was sequenced for a study of PD-1 blockade in classical Hodgkin lymphoma. Overall study findings and caveats: Reported findings placed baseline TCR diversity lower in newly diagnosed patients (compared with healthy donors).

Germline V CDR1 and CDR2: SEHNR, FQNEAQ (reference sequence). Trimming stripped 6 bases from V and 7 bases from J, with 22 bases between. This CDR3 region has 16 residues. The data were produced by immunoSEQ multiplex PCR, yet TCRdb's version contains in-frame clones alone and is incomplete. This repertoire shows about 22,000 clones, around 81% found once; its top ten account for about a sixth. All the patients suffered relapse after autologous stem cell transplantation, and brentuximab vedotin exposure differed. This clone was counted between two and nine times. Its antigen is still unknown. Sequenced here: peripheral blood mononuclear cells (PBMCs), sampled before the second cycle of nivolumab. This clonotype was sampled from a human donor with classical Hodgkin lymphoma. This sequence joins TRBV7-9 and TRBJ1-3; the D gene is possibly TRBD1 (5 bases). CDR3 bases: TGTGCCAGCAGATTTACCCAGGGCAGGGATTGGAACACCATATATTTT. Translating gives CASRFTQGRDWNTIYF.